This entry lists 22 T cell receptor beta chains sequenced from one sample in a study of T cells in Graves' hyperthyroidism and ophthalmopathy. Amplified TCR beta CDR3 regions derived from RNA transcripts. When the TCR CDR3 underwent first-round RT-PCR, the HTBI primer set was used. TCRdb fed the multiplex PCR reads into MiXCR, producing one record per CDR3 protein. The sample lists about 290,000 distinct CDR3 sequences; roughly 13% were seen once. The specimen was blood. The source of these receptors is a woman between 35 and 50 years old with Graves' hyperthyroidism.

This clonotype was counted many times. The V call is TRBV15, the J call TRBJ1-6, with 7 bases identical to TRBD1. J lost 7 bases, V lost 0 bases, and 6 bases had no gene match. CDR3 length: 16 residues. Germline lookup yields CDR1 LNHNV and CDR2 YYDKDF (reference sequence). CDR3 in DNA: TGTGCCACCAGCAGAGATCGGGCAGGGGGGAATTCACCCCTCCACTTT. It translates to CATSRDRAGGNSPLHF.

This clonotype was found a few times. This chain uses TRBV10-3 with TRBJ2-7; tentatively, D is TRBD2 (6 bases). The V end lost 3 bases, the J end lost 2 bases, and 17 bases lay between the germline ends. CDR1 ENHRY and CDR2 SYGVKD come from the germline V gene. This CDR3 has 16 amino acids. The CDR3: CAISDSPAGITYEQYF. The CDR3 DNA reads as TGTGCCATCAGTGACTCTCCAGCGGGCATTACCTACGAGCAGTACTTC.

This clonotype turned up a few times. The CDR3 region is CASRLSGGEETQYF. In nucleotides, the CDR3 is TGTGCCAGCAGACTTAGCGGGGGAGAAGAGACCCAGTACTTC. The chain links TRBV6-1 to TRBJ2-5, with 9 bases that match TRBD2. The V gene end was trimmed by 6 bases and the J gene end by 3 bases; junction bases not matched to a gene: 5. CDR3 size: 14 residues. From germline, CDR1 is MNHNS and CDR2 SASEGT.

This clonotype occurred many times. The DNA of the CDR3 is TGTGCCAGCAGTGAGGAGGCGGGGGAAGGGTACAATGAGCAGTTCTTC. Translated: CASSEEAGEGYNEQFF. The chain employs TRBV2 and TRBJ2-1; TRBD2 agrees at 7 bases. Unmatched junction bases numbered 9, after V lost 3 bases and J lost 4 bases. This CDR3 is built from 16 residues. Germline V lookup: CDR1 SNHLY, CDR2 FYNNEI.

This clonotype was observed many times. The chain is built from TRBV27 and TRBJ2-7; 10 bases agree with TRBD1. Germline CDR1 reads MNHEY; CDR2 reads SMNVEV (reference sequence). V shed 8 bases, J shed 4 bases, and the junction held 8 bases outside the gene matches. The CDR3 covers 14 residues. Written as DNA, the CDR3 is TGTGCCAGCGGCTTCGGGACAGGGGTATACGAGCAGTACTTC. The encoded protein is CASGFGTGVYEQYF.

In nucleotides, the CDR3 is TGTGCCACCAGTGATTCCGGGACAGGGGCCTACGAGCAGTACTTC. It is translated as CATSDSGTGAYEQYF. The chain employs TRBV24-1 and TRBJ2-7; TRBD1 matches 10 bases. Germline V gene lookup returns CDR1 KGHDR and CDR2 SFDVKD. V shed 2 bases and J 2 bases; nucleotides not matched to a gene: 2. This CDR3 has 15 amino acids.

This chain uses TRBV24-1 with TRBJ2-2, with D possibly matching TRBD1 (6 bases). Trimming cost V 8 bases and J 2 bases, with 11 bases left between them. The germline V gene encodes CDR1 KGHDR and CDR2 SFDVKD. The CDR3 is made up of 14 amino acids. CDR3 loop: CATNSGTNTGELFF. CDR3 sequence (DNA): TGTGCCACCAACTCCGGGACAAACACCGGGGAGCTGTTTTTT.

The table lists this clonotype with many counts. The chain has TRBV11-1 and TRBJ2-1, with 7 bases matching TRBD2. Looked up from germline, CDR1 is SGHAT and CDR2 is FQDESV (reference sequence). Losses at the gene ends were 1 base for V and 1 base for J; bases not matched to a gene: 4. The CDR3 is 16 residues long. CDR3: CASSLGGGRSYNEQFF. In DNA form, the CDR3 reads TGTGCCAGCAGCTTAGGGGGAGGGAGGTCCTACAATGAGCAGTTCTTC.

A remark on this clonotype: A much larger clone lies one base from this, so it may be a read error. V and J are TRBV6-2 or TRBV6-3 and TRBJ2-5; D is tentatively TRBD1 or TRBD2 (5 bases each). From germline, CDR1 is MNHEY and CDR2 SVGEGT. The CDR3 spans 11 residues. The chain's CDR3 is CASSWDETKYF. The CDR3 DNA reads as TGTGCCAGCAGCTGGGACGAGACCAAGTACTTC.

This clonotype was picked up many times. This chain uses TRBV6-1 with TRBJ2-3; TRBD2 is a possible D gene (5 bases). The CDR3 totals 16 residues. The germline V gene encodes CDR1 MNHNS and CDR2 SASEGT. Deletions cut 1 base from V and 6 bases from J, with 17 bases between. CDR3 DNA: TGTGCCAGCAGTGAAGAAGGCGGAGGTAGGACGGATACGCAGTATTTT. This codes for CASSEEGGGRTDTQYF.

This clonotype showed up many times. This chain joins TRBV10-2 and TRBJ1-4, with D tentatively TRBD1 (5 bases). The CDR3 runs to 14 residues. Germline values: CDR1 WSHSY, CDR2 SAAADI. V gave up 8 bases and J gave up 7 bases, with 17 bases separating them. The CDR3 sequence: CASGQATDFEKLFF. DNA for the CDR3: TGCGCCAGCGGTCAGGCGACAGACTTTGAAAAACTGTTTTTT.

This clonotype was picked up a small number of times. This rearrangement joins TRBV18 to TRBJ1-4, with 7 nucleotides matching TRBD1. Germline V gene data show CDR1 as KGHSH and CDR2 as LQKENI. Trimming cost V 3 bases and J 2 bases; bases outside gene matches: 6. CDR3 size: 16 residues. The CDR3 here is CASSPGQVGTNEKLFF. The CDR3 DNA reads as TGTGCCAGCTCACCTGGACAGGTTGGGACTAATGAAAAACTGTTTTTT.

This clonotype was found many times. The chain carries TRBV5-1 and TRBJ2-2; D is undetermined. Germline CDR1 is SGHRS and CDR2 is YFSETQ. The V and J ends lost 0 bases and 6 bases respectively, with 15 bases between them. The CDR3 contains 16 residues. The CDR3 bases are TGCGCCAGCAGCTTGGGTTTAGCCCACGTACCCGGGGAGCTGTTTTTT. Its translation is CASSLGLAHVPGELFF.

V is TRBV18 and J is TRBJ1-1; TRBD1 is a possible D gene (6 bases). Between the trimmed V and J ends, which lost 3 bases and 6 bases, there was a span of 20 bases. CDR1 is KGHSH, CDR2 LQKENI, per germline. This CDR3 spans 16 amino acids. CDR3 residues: CASSPLSRGAGPEAFF. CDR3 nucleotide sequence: TGTGCCAGCTCACCTCTGAGCAGGGGCGCAGGTCCTGAAGCTTTCTTT.

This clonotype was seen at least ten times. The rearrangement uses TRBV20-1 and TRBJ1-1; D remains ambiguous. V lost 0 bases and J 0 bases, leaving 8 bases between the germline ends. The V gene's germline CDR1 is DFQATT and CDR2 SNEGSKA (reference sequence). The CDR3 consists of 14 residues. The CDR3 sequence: CSARESFVNTEAFF. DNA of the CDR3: TGCAGTGCTAGAGAGTCCTTTGTGAACACTGAAGCTTTCTTT.

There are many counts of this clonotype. The CDR3 here is CASSASGGYNEQFF. CDR3 nucleotides: TGTGCCAGCAGTGCTAGCGGAGGCTACAATGAGCAGTTCTTC. The gene calls are TRBV6-1 and TRBJ2-1, with TRBD2 matching over 7 bases. This CDR3 contains 14 residues. Trimming cost V 4 bases and J 3 bases; bases outside gene matches: 3. Germline V CDR1 and CDR2: MNHNS, SASEGT.

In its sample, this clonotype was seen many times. The CDR3 is CASSLGLAGEQFF. The CDR3 DNA sequence: TGTGCCAGCAGCTTGGGACTAGCGGGAGAGCAGTTCTTC. The chain couples TRBV7-2 to TRBJ2-1; 13 nucleotides agree with TRBD2. V lost 3 bases and J lost 10; bases outside the gene matches: 0. The length of the CDR3 is 13 residues. The germline gives CDR1 SGHTA, CDR2 FQGNSA.

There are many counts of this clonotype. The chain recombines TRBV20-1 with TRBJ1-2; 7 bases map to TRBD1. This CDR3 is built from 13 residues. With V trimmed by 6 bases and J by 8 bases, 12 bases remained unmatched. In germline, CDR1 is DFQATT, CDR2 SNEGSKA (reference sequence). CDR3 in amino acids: CSARKGATGGYTF. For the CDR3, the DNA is TGCAGTGCCCGCAAGGGGGCAACAGGAGGCTACACCTTC.

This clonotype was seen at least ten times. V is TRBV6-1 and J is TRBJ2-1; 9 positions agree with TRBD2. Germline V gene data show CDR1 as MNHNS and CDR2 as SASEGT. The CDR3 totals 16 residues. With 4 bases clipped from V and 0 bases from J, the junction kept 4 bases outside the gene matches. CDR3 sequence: CASSGGTSLSYNEQFF. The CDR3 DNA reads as TGTGCCAGCAGTGGTGGGACTAGCCTCTCCTACAATGAGCAGTTCTTC.

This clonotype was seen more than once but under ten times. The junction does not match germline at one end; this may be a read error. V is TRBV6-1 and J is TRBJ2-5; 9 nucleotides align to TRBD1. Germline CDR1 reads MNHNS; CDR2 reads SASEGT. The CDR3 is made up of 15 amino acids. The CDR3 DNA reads TGTGCCAGCAGTGGACCGAACAGGGGGCAGGAGACCCGGTACTTC. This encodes CASSGPNRGQETRYF.

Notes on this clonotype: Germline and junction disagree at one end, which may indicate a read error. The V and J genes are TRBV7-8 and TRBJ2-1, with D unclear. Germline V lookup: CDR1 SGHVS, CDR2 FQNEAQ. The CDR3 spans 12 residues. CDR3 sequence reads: CAGSRKGYEQFF. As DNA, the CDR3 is TGTGCCGGCAGCCGTAAAGGATACGAGCAGTTCTTC.

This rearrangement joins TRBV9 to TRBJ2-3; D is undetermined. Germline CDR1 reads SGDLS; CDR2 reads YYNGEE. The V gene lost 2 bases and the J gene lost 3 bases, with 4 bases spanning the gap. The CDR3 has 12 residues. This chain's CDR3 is CASSVATDTQYF. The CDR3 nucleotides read TGTGCCAGCAGCGTGGCGACAGATACGCAGTATTTT. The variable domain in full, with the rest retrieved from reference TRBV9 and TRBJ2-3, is DSGVTQTPKHLITATGQRVTLRCSPRSGDLSVYWYQQSLDQGLQFLIQYYNGEERAKGNILERFSAQQFPDLHSELNLSSLELGDSALYFCASSVATDTQYFGPGTRLTVL.